This T cell receptor beta chain was sequenced during a study of identifying expanded T cells in peripheral blood. General study points: Variance in clone template counts between two-week samples significantly increased with total template count across all healthy donors.

Notes on this clone: Its antigen is not known.

This table comes from immunoSEQ multiplex PCR, and its TCRdb copy is limited to in-frame clones, with some not included. This table has around 130,000 clones, 65% to 90% appearing once. No infections or other immune events were documented during collection. V lost 2 bases to trimming and J lost 4 bases, with 14 bases between them. The CDR3 sequence is 15 residues long. The germline gives CDR1 SGHTA, CDR2 FQGNSA. J is TRBJ1-2 and V is TRBV7-2, with a weak D call TRBD1 (6 bases). Sequencing was done on a sample of blood. The source is a person aged 18 to 75 in good health. The CDR3 DNA reads TGTGCCAGCAGCTTACAGGCCCAGGGGCCCTATGGCTACACCTTC. Translating it yields CASSLQAQGPYGYTF. Supplemented by reference TRBV7-2 and TRBJ1-2, the full variable domain reads GAGVSQSPSNKVTEKGKDVELRCDPISGHTALYWYRQSLGQGLEFLIYFQGNSAPDKSGLPSDRFSAERTGGSVSTLTIQRTQQEDSAVYLCASSLQAQGPYGYTFGSGTRLTVV.